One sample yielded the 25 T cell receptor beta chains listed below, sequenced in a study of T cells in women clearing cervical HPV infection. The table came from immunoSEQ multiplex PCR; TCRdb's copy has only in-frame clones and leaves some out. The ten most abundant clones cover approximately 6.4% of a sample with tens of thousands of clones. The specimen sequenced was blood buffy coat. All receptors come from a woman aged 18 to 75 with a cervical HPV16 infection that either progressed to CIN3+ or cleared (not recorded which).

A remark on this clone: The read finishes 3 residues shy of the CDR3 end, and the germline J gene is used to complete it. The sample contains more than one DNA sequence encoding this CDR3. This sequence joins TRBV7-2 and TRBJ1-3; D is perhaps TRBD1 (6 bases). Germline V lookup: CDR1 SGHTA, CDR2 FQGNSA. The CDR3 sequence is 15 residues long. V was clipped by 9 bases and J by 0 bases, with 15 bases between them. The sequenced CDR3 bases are TGTGCCAGTGCGGGGGACAACTTCTCTGGAAACACC. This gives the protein CASAGDNFSGNT. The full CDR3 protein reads CASAGDNFSGNTIYF.

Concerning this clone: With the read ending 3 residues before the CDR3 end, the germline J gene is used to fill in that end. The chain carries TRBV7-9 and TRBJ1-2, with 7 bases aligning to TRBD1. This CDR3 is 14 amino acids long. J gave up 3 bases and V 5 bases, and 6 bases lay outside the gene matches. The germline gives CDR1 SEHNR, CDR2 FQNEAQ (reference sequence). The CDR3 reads CASSLTGKDYGYTF. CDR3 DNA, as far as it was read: TGTGCCAGCAGCCTGACAGGGAAAGACTATGGC.

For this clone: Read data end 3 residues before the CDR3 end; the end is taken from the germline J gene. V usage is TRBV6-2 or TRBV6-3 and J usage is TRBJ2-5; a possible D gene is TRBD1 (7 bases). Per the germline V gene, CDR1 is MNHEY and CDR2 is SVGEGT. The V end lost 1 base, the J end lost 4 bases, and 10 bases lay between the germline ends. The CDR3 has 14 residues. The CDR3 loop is CASSYYRGGETQYF. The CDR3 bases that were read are TGTGCCAGCAGTTACTACAGGGGAGGAGAGACC.

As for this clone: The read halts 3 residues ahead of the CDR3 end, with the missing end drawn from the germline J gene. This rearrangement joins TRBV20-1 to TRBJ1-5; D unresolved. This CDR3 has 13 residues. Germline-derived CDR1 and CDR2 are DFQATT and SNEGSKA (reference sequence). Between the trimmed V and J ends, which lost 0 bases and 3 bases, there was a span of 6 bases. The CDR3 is CSARELYNQPQHF. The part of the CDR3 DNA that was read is TGCAGTGCTAGAGAATTGTACAATCAGCCC.

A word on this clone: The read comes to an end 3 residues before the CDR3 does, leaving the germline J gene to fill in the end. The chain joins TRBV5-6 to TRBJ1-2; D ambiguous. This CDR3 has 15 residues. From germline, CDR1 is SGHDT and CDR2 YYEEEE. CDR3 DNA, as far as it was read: TGTGCCAGCAGCTCGCTAGCGGTCCTCACAGATACC. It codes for CASSSLAVLTDT. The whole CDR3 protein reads CASSSLAVLTDTYTF.

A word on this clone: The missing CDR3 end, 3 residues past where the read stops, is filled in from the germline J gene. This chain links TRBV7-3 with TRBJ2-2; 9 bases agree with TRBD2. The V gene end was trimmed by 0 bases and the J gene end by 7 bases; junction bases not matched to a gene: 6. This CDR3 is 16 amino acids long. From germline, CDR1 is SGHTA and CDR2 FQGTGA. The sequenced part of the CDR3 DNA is TGTGCCAGCAGCTTAACGCGGGGGGGCCGCGGCGGGGAG. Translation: CASSLTRGGRGGE. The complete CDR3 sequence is CASSLTRGGRGGELFF. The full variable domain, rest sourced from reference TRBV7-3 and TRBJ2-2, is GAGVSQTPSNKVTEKGKYVELRCDPISGHTALYWYRQSLGQGPEFLIYFQGTGAADDSGLPNDRFFAVRPEGSVSTLKIQRTERGDSAVYLCASSLTRGGRGGELFFGEGSRLTVL.

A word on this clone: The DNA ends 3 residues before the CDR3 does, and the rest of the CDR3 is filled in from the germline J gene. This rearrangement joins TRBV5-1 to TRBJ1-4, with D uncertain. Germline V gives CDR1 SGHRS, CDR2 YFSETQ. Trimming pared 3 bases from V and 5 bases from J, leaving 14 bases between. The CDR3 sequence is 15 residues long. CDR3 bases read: TGCGCCAGCAGCTCGAGTCCTGACACAAATGAAAAA. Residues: CASSSSPDTNEK. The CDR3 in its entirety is CASSSSPDTNEKLFF.

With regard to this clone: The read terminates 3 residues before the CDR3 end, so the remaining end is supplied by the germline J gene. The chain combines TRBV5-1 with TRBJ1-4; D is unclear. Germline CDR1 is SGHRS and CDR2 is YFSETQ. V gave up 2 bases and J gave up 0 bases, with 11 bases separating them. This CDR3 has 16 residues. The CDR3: CASSLGSAATNEKLFF. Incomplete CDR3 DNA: TGCGCCAGCAGCTTAGGGTCGGCCGCAACTAATGAAAAA.

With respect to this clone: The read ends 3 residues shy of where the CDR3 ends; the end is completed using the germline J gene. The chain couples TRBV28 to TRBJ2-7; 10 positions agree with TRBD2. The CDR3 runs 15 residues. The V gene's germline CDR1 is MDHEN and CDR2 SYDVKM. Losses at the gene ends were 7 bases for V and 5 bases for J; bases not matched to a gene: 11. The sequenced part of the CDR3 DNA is TGTGCCAGCATGCCGTCCGCTAGCGGGAGACACGAG. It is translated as CASMPSASGRHE. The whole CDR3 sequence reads CASMPSASGRHEQYF.

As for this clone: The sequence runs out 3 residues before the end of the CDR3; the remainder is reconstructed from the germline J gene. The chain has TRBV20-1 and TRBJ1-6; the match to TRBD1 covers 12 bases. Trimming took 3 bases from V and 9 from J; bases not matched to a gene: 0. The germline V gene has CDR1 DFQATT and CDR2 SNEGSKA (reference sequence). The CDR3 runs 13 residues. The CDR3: CSARGQGASPLHF. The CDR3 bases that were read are TGCAGTGCTAGGGGACAGGGGGCTTCACCC.

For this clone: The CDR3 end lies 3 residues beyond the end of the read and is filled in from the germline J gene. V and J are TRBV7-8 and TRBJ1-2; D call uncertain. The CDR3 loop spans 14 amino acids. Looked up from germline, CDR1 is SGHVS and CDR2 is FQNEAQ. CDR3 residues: CASSLLRGTGGYTF. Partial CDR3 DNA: TGTGCCAGCAGCTTATTACGGGGTACGGGCGGC.

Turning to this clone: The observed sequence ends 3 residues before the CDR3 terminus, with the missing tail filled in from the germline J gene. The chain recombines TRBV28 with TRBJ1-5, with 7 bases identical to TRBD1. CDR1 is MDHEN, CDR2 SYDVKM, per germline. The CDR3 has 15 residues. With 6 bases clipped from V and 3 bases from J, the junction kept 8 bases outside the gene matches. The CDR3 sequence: CASSPTGDLNQPQHF. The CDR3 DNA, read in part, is TGTGCCAGCAGCCCTACAGGGGACCTCAATCAGCCC.

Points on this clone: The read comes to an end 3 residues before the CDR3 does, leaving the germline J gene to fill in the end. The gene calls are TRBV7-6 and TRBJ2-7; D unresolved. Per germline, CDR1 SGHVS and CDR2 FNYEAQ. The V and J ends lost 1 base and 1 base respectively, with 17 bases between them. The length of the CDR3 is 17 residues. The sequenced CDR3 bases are TGTGCCAGCAGCTTAGGTGCGTCACCAATTTCGTCCTACGAG. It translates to CASSLGASPISSYE. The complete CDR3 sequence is CASSLGASPISSYEQYF.

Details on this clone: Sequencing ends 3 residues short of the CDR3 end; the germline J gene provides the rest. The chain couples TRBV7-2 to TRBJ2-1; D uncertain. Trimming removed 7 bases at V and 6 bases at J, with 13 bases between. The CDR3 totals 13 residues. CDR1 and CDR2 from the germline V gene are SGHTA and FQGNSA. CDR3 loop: CASTPLRGNEQFF. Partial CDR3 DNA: TGTGCCAGCACCCCGCTGAGAGGCAATGAG. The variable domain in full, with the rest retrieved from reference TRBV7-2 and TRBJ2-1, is GAGVSQSPSNKVTEKGKDVELRCDPISGHTALYWYRQSLGQGLEFLIYFQGNSAPDKSGLPSDRFSAERTGGSVSTLTIQRTQQEDSAVYLCASTPLRGNEQFFGPGTRLTVL.

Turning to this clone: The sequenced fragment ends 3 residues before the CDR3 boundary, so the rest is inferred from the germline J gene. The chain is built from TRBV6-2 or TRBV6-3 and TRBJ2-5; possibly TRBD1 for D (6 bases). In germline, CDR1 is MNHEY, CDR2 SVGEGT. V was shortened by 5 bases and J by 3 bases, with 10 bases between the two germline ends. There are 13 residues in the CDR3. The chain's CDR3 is CASSRDKEETQYF. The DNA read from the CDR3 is TGTGCCAGCAGTAGGGACAAGGAAGAGACC.

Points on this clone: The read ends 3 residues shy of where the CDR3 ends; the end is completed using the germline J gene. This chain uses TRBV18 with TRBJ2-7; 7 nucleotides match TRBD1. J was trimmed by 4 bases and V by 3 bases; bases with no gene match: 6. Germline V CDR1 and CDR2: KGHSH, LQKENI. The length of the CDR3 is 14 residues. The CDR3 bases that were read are TGTGCCAGCTCACCTCAGCAGGGGGATTACGAG. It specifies CASSPQQGDYE. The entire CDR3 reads CASSPQQGDYEQYF.

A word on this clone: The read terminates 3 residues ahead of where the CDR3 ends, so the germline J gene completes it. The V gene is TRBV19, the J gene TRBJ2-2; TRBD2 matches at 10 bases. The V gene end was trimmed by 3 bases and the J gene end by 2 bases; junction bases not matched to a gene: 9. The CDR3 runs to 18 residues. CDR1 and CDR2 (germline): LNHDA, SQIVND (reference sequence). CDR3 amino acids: CASSIRLAGEINTGELFF. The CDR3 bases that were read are TGTGCCAGTAGTATTCGGCTAGCGGGGGAGATAAACACCGGGGAG. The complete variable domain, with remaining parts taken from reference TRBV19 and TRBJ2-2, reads DGGITQSPKYLFRKEGQNVTLSCEQNLNHDAMYWYRQDPGQGLRLIYYSQIVNDFQKGDIAEGYSVSREKKESFPLTVTSAQKNPTAFYLCASSIRLAGEINTGELFFGEGSRLTVL.

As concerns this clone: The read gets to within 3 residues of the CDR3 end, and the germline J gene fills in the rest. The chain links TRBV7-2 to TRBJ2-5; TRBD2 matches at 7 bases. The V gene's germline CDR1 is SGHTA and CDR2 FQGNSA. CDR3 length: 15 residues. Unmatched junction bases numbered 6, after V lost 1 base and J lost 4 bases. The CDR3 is CASSLGGGFGETQYF. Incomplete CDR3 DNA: TGTGCCAGCAGCTTAGGGGGGGGTTTCGGAGAGACC. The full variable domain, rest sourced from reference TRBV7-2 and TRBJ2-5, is GAGVSQSPSNKVTEKGKDVELRCDPISGHTALYWYRQSLGQGLEFLIYFQGNSAPDKSGLPSDRFSAERTGGSVSTLTIQRTQQEDSAVYLCASSLGGGFGETQYFGPGTRLLVL.

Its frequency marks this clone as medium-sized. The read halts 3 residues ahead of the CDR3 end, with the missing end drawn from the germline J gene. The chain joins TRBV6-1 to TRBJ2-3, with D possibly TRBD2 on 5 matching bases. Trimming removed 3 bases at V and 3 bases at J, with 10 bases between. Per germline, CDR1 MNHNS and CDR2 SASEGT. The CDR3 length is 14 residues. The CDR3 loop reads CASSDPGVTDTQYF. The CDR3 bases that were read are TGTGCCAGCAGTGACCCCGGGGTGACAGATACG.

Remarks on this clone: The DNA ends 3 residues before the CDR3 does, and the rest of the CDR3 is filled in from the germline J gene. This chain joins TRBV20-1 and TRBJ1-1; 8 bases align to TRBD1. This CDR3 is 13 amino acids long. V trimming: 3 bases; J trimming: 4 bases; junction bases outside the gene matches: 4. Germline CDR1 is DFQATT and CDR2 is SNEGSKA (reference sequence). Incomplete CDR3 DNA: TGCAGTGCTAGCAAAACAGGGGGCACTGAA. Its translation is CSASKTGGTE. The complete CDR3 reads CSASKTGGTEAFF.

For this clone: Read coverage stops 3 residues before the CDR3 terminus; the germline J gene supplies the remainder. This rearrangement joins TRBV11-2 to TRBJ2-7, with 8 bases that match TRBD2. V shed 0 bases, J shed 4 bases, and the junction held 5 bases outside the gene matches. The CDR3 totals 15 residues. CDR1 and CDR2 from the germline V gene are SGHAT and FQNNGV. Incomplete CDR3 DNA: TGTGCCAGCAGCTTAGATAGCGGGAATTTATACGAG. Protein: CASSLDSGNLYE. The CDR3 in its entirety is CASSLDSGNLYEQYF. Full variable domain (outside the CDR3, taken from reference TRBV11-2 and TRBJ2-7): EAGVAQSPRYKIIEKRQSVAFWCNPISGHATLYWYQQILGQGPKLLIQFQNNGVVDDSQLPKDRFSAERLKGVDSTLKIQPAKLEDSAVYLCASSLDSGNLYEQYFGPGTRLTVT.

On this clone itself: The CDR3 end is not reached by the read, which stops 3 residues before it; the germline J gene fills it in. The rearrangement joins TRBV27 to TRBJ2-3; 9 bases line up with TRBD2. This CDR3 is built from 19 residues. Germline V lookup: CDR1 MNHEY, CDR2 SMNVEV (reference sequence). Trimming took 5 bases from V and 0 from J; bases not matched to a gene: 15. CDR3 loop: CASSPDDGSGRRSTDTQYF. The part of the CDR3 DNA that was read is TGTGCCAGCAGTCCCGACGATGGTAGCGGGAGACGGAGCACAGATACG.

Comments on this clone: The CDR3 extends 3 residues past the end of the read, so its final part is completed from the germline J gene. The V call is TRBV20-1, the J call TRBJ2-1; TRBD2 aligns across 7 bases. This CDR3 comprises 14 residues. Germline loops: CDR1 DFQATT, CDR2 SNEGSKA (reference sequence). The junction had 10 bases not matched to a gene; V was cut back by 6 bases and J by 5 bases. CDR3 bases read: TGCAGTGCGCCCCGCGGGAGAGGGCACAATGAG. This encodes CSAPRGRGHNE. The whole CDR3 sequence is CSAPRGRGHNEQFF.

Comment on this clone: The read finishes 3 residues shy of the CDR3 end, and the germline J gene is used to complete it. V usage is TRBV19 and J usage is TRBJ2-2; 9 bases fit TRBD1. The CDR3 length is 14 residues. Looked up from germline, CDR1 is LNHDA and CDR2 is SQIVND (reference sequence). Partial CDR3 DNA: TGTGCCAGTAGCCCCGGGACAGGGCTGACGCCG. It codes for CASSPGTGLTP. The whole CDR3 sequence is CASSPGTGLTPLFF.

The CDR3 sequence: CASSLTSYDYTF. CDR3 DNA, as far as it was read: TGTGCCAGCTCTCTAACTTCCTACGAC. The gene calls are TRBV18 and TRBJ1-2; no clear D gene. The DNA ends 3 residues before the CDR3 does, and the rest of the CDR3 is filled in from the germline J gene. The CDR3 spans 12 residues. CDR1 and CDR2 (germline): KGHSH, LQKENI.